This TCR beta chain comes out of a study of response to subunit inactivated influenza vaccine. TCRdb re-called the RT-PCR reads through MiXCR, storing one row per CDR3 protein. The sample carries approximately 530,000 distinct CDR3 sequences, approximately 7.3% recorded once. Regarding the study as a whole: The authors put forward the suggestion that each seasonal influenza vaccination may bring in only a limited number of new T cells.

CDR1 and CDR2 from the germline V gene are MNHEY and SMNVEV (reference sequence). Trimming removed 5 bases from V and 0 bases from J; junction bases left unmatched: 12. There are 17 residues in the CDR3. This clonotype turned up a few times. The antigen remains unidentified. The sample in question was PBMCs from blood, obtained around 25 months after vaccination. The rearrangement uses TRBV27 and TRBJ2-7, with 8 bases identical to TRBD2. The origin of this receptor is a man aged 45 to 75 who received an inactivated influenza vaccine. The CDR3 is CASSPRFTSGPSYEQYF. The CDR3 coding sequence is TGTGCCAGCAGTCCCCGGTTTACTAGCGGTCCCTCCTACGAGCAGTACTTC.